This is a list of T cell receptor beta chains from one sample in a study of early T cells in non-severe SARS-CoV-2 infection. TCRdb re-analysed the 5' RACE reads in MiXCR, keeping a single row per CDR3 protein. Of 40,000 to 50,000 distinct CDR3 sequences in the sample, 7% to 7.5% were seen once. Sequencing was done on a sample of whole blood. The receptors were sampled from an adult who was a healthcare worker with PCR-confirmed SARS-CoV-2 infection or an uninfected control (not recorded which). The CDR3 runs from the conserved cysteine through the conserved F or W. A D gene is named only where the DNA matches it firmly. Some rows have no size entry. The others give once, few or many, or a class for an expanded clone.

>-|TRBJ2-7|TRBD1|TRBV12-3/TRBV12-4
TGTGCCAGCAGCCTAACAGGGGCCAAGCAGTACTTC
CASSLTGAKQYF
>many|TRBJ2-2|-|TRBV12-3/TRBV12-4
TGTGCCAGCAGTCTTTCGATTAGCGTGAACACCGGGGAGCTGTTTTTT
CASSLSISVNTGELFF
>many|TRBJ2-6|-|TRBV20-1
TGCAGTGCTTCCGTCGGCTCTGGGGCCAACGTCCTGACTTTC
CSASVGSGANVLTF
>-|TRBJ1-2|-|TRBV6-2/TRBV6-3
TGTGCCAGCAGTTACAACCCCCTTCAACCGCCCTATGGCTACACCTTC
CASSYNPLQPPYGYTF
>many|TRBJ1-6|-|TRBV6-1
TGTGCCAGCAGCCTATTAACAGGGAAAACTTCACCCCTCCACTTT
CASSLLTGKTSPLHF
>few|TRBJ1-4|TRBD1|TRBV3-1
TGTGCCAGCAGCCAAGACGACAGGGGTTTTCGTGAAAAACTGTTTTTT
CASSQDDRGFREKLFF
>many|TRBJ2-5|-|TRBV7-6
TGTGCCAGCAGCTTAGGGAGTGTGGAGGCCCAAGAGACCCAGTACTTC
CASSLGSVEAQETQYF
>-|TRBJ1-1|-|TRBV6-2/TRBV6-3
TGTGCCAGCATCGAGGGGAGGAACACTGAAGCTTTCTTT
CASIEGRNTEAFF
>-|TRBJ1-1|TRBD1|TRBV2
TGTGCCAGCAGAGCCGGGACAGGGAACACTGAAGCTTTCTTT
CASRAGTGNTEAFF
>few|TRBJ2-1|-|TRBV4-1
TGCGCCAGCAGCTATGGGGCGGGGACCAATGAGCAGTTCTTC
CASSYGAGTNEQFF
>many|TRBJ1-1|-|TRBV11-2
TGTGCCAGCAGTTTTGGAGGCACCGTGAACACTGAAGCTTTCTTT
CASSFGGTVNTEAFF
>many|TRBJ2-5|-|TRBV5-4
TGTGCCAGCAGCAAGGGGTCCCAAGAGACCCAGTACTTC
CASSKGSQETQYF
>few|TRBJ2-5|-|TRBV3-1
TGTGCCAGCAGCCCCGGCGAGAGGGTGCAAGAGACCCAGTACTTC
CASSPGERVQETQYF
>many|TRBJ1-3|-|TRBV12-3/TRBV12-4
TGTGCCAGCAGTTTAGGTCGGACCTCTGGAAACACCATATATTTT
CASSLGRTSGNTIYF
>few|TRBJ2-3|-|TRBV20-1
TGCAGTGCTGATGCCGGACGGGGAAGCACAGATACGCAGTATTTT
CSADAGRGSTDTQYF
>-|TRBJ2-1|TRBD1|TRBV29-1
TGCAGCGTTGAAGATAACGGACAGGACTACAATGAGCAGTTCTTC
CSVEDNGQDYNEQFF
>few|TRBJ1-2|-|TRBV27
TGTGCCAGCAGTTTACAGGCTAACTATGGCTACACCTTC
CASSLQANYGYTF
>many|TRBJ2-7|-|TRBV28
TGTGCGGTCATAGGAACAGGGCCCTACGAGCAGTACTTC
CAVIGTGPYEQYF
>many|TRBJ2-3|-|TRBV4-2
TGTGCCAGCAGAGGGGGGGCGACCACAGATACGCAGTATTTT
CASRGGATTDTQYF
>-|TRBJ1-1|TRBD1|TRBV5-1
TGCGCCAGCAGCTTGGCCAGTGGGAGGGGGCCGAACACTGAAGCTTTCTTT
CASSLASGRGPNTEAFF
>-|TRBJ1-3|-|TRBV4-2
TGTGCCAGCAGCCGAGGGGCAGAAACTGGAAACACCATATATTTT
CASSRGAETGNTIYF
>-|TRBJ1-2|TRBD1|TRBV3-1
TGTGCCAGCGAACCAGGGGGGATTGGCTATGGCTACACCTTC
CASEPGGIGYGYTF
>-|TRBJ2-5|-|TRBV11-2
TGTGCCAGCAGCTTAGAGTTGGGGGTGGCGGGGCAAGAGACCCAGTACTTC
CASSLELGVAGQETQYF
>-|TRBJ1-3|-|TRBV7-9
TGTGCCAGTTCCTGGGGGAGCTCTGGAAACACCATATATTTT
CASSWGSSGNTIYF
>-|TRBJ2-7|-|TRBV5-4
TGTGCCAGCAGCAGGAGGGACGGGATCTACGAGCAGTACTTC
CASSRRDGIYEQYF
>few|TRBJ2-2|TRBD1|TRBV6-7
TGTGCCAGCAGTCCCTCCCCGGACAGGGATCACACCGGGGAGCTGTTTTTT
CASSPSPDRDHTGELFF
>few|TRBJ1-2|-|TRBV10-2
TGCGCCAGCAGTGAGGCCCCTTGGGGCTATGGCTACACCTTC
CASSEAPWGYGYTF
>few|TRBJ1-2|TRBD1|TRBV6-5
TGTGCCAGCAGTTACTCTCGACAGGGTGGCTACACCTTC
CASSYSRQGGYTF
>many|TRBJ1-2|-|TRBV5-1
TGCGCCAGCAGCCCTATGGACATAATGTATGGCTACACCTTC
CASSPMDIMYGYTF
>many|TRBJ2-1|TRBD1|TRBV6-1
TGTGCCAGCACCGGGACAGGGGCCCCCAACGAGCAGTTCTTC
CASTGTGAPNEQFF
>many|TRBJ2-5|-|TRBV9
TGTGCCAGCAGCGTAGGGATCGGTCAAGAGACCCAGTACTTC
CASSVGIGQETQYF
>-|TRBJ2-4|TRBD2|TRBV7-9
TGTGCCAGCAGCCCCCTAGCGGGGCAAAACATTCAGTACTTC
CASSPLAGQNIQYF
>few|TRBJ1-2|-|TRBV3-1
TGTGCCAGCAGCCAGGAGACAGTCTATGGCTACACCTTC
CASSQETVYGYTF
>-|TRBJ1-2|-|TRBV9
TGTGCCAGCAGCGTAGGACAGATAAACTATGGCTACACCTTC
CASSVGQINYGYTF
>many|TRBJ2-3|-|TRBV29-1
TGCAGCGTTGATGGTACCGAGGTTTTCGATACGCAGTATTTT
CSVDGTEVFDTQYF
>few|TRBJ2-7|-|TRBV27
TGTGCCAGCAGTTCCTCCGGGACGGATAACTACGAGCAGTACTTC
CASSSSGTDNYEQYF
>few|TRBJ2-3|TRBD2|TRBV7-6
TGTGCCAGCAGCTTCCCTCCCGCGGGGGGGTACGGAGATACGCAGTATTTT
CASSFPPAGGYGDTQYF
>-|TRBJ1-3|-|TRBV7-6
TGTGCCAGCAGCTTAATTGGGCGGGAAAACACCATATATTTT
CASSLIGRENTIYF
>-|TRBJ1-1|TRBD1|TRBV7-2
TGTGCCAGCAGCTCTCCAGGGGGGGTAACTGAAGCTTTCTTT
CASSSPGGVTEAFF
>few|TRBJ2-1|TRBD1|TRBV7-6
TGTGCCAGCAGCTCTACTTATGACAGGGACAATGAGCAGTTCTTC
CASSSTYDRDNEQFF
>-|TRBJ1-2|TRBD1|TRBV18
TGTGCCAGCTCAGCACTCCCGGGACAGGGGGATTCAGCTAACTATGGCTACACCTTC
CASSALPGQGDSANYGYTF
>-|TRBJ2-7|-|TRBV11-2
TGTGCCAGCAGCTTAGACGTGGGGCAGCAGTACTTC
CASSLDVGQQYF
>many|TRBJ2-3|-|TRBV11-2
TGTGCCAGCAGCCCCGGGGCGGATACGCAGTATTTT
CASSPGADTQYF
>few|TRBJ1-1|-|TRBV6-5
TGTGCCAGCAGCCCACAAACCTACAGGGTGCCCACTGAAGCTTTCTTT
CASSPQTYRVPTEAFF
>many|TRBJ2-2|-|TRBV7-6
TGTGCCAGCAGCTTACCGGGGCTCGGCACCGGGGAGCTGTTTTTT
CASSLPGLGTGELFF
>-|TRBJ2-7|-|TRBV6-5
TGTGCCAGCAGTTACGGGGAGACCTACGAGCAGTACTTC
CASSYGETYEQYF
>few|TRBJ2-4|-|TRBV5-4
TGTGCCAGCAGCCTCAAGACTGGAGGGGTAAACATTCAGTACTTC
CASSLKTGGVNIQYF
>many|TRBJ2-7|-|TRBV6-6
TGTGCCAGCAGGGGGGGACAGCACCCGAAGCAGTACTTC
CASRGGQHPKQYF
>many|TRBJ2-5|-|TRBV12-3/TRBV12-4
TGTGCCAGCAGTTTTGTGGGGACACAAGAGACCCAGTACTTC
CASSFVGTQETQYF
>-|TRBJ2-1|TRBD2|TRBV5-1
TGCGCCAGCAGCCCTAGCGGGGGGCTATACAATGAGCAGTTCTTC
CASSPSGGLYNEQFF
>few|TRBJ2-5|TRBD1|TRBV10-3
TGTGCCATCAATAGACAGGGGGCGCGGGAGACCCAGTACTTC
CAINRQGARETQYF
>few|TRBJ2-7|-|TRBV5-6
TGTGCCAGCAGCTTTACCGGGACACACTACGAGCAGTACTTC
CASSFTGTHYEQYF
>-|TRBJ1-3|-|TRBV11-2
TGTGCCAGCAGCTCCGCAGGAGCTGGAAACACCATATATTTT
CASSSAGAGNTIYF